This T cell receptor beta chain was sequenced in a study of T cell responses to AZD1222 COVID-19 vaccine. This table comes from immunoSEQ multiplex PCR, and its TCRdb copy is limited to in-frame clones, with some not included. The sample has 100,000 to 150,000 clones, 90% to 95% seen once. Notes on this clone: What it binds is unknown.

Study-wide points: Reportedly, close to half of spike-specific TCRs are directed against unmutated variant regions. A rise in Spike-specific TCR breadth and depth followed two AZD1222 doses.

The receptor's source is an adult in good health. This material consisted of peripheral blood, taken on day 0 of AZD1222 vaccination.

The CDR3, as DNA: TGTGCCAGCAACAGGGATCTTTATCAGCCCCAGCATTTT. It yields the protein CASNRDLYQPQHF. This chain joins TRBV19 and TRBJ1-5, with D tentatively TRBD1 (6 bases). This CDR3 comprises 13 residues. Germline V CDR1 and CDR2: LNHDA, SQIVND (reference sequence). The V end was cut by 9 bases, the J end by 5 bases, with 14 bases between.